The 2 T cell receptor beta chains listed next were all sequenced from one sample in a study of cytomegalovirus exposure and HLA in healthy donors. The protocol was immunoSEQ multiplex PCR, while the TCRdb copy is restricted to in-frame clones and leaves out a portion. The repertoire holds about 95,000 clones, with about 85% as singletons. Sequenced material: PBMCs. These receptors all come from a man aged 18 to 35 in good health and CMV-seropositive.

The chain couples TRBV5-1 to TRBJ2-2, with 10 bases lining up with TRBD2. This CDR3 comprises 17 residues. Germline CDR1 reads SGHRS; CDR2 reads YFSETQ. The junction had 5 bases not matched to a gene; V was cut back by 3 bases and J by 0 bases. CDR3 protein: CASSWTSGIPNTGELFF. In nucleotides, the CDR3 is TGCGCCAGCAGCTGGACTAGCGGTATACCGAACACCGGGGAGCTGTTTTTT. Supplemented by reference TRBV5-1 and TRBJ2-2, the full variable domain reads KAGVTQTPRYLIKTRGQQVTLSCSPISGHRSVSWYQQTPGQGLQFLFEYFSETQRNKGNFPGRFSGRQFSNSRSEMNVSTLELGDSALYLCASSWTSGIPNTGELFFGEGSRLTVL.

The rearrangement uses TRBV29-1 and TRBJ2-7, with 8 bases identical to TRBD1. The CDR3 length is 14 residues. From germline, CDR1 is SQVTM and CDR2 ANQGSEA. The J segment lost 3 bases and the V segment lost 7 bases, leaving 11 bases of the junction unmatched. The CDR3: CSAQSGTGGYEQYF. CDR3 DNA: TGCAGCGCCCAAAGTGGGACAGGCGGCTACGAGCAGTACTTC.